This entry concerns a single T cell receptor (beta chain). Its antigen is currently unknown. This record belongs to a study of monozygotic twins with inflammatory bowel disease. Points from the study as a whole: There was no support for any single strong signal or clonotype associated with IBD. Varying immunosuppressive regimens may have increased patient repertoire variability.

cDNA was produced in eight separate reactions per sample. For each CDR3 protein, TCRdb gives one entry from its re-call of the 5' RACE reads, without DNA. Its table lists 150,000 to 200,000 distinct CDR3 sequences. Germline CDR1 reads SEHNR; CDR2 reads FQNEAQ (reference sequence). CDR3 length: 12 amino acids. V gene TRBV7-9 combines with J gene TRBJ2-7; TCRdb calls TRBD2, which cannot be checked without DNA. The sequenced sample was blood. This TCR was recovered from a human donor with ulcerative colitis or Crohn's disease, or a healthy co-twin of an affected twin (not recorded which). CDR3 amino acids: CASNYWRGEQYF.